Listed below are T cell receptor beta chains from one sample, sequenced in a study of sequential checkpoint blockade in melanoma. TCRdb keeps only in-frame clones here, not all; method: immunoSEQ multiplex PCR. The sample has approximately 10,000 clones, around 83% seen once. The specimen was CD8+ T cells sorted from blood (inferred from file names), collected from a patient given nivolumab and ipilimumab in sequence. The receptors stem from a human donor with melanoma. Both conserved end residues are part of each CDR3. D genes are given only for firm matches. Not all rows give a size; the values are once, few, many and, for expanded clones, a class.

few	TRBJ2-7	TRBV7-9	TRBD1	TGTGCCAGCACCGTGCCGGGACAGGAGAGCCCTTACTTC	CASTVPGQESPYF
few	TRBJ2-1	TRBV4-2	.	TGTGCCAGCACCACGGGGGATGAGCAGTTCTTC	CASTTGDEQFF
.	TRBJ2-7	TRBV27	TRBD1	TGTGCCAGCAGTGCGATCCGGACAGGGGCGGGGGAGCAGTACTTC	CASSAIRTGAGEQYF
.	TRBJ2-4	TRBV10-3	.	TGTGCCATCAGTGAGTCAGGGACACCTTACTCGAACATTCAGTACTTC	CAISESGTPYSNIQYF
.	TRBJ2-3	TRBV18	TRBD1	TGTGCCAGCTCACCAGCAGGGGGTAGCACAGATACGCAGTATTTT	CASSPAGGSTDTQYF
.	TRBJ1-6	TRBV21-1	.	TGTGCCAGCAGCAAAGAACGAAGGACAGGGGTGTACCATAATTCACCCCTCCACTTT	CASSKERRTGVYHNSPLHF
.	TRBJ1-6	TRBV5-1	.	TGCGCCAGCACCACCGGGACAAAACATTCACCCCTCCACTTT	CASTTGTKHSPLHF
.	TRBJ2-7	TRBV27	.	TGTGCCAGCAGTCTGGCCCCGGACAGCTCCTACGAGCAGTACTTC	CASSLAPDSSYEQYF
.	TRBJ2-5	TRBV27	TRBD1	TGTGCCAGCAGTTCGGGGACAGGGAGGGAGACCCAGTACTTC	CASSSGTGRETQYF
few	TRBJ1-2	TRBV5-6	TRBD1	TGTGCCAGCAGCTTGGGTGACAGGGCCTATGGCTACACCTTC	CASSLGDRAYGYTF
.	TRBJ1-4	TRBV27	.	TGTGCCAGCAGTCCCCAGTCGGGTGGGGGGGAAAAACTGTTTTTT	CASSPQSGGGEKLFF
once	TRBJ2-7	TRBV27	.	TGTGCCAGCAGTTTATTCTCAGGTCTATCCTACGAGCAGTACTTC	CASSLFSGLSYEQYF
.	TRBJ2-7	TRBV7-2	TRBD1	TGTGCCAGCAGCTTGAGGGGGACAGGCGAATCCTACGAGCAGTACTTC	CASSLRGTGESYEQYF
.	TRBJ2-1	TRBV7-2	TRBD1	TGTGCCAGCAGCTTAGTAGGGACAGGGGCCTACAATGAGCAGTTCTTC	CASSLVGTGAYNEQFF
medium-sized	TRBJ1-2	TRBV14	TRBD1	TGTGCCAGCAGCCGGGACAGGACTAACTATGGCTACACCTTC	CASSRDRTNYGYTF